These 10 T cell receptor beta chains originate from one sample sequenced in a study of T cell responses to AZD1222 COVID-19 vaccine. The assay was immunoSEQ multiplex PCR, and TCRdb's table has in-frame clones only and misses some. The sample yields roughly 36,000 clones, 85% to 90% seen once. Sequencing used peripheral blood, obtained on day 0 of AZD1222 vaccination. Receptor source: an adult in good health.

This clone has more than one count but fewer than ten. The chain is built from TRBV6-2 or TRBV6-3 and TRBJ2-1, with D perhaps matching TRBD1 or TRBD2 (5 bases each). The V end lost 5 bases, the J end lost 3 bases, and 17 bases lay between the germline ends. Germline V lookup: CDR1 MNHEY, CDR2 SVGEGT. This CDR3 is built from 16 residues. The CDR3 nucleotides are TGTGCCAGCAGTAAAGGAAGGGGACGGGACTACAATGAGCAGTTCTTC. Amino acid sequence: CASSKGRGRDYNEQFF.

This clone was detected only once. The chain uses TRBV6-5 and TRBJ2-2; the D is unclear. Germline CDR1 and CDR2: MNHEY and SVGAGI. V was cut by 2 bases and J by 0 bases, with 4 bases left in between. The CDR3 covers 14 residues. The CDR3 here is CASSYHPNTGELFF. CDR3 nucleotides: TGTGCCAGCAGTTACCATCCGAACACCGGGGAGCTGTTTTTT.

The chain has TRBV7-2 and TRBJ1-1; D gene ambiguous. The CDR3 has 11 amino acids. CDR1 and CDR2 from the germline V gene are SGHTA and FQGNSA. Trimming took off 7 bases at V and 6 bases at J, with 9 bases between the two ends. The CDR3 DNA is TGTGCCAGCAATGAGGGTCCTGAAGCTTTCTTT. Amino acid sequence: CASNEGPEAFF.

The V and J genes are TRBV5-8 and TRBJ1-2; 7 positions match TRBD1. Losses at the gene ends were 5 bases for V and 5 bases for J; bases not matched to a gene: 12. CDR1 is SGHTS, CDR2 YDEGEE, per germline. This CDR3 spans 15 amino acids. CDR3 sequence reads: CASRTSGTVQYGYTF. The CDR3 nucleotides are TGTGCCAGCAGGACGTCCGGGACAGTGCAATATGGCTACACCTTC.

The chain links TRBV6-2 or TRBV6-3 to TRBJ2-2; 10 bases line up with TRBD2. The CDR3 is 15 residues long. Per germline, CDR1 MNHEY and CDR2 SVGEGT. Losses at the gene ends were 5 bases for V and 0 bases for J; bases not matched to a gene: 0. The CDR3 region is CASSLAGANTGELFF. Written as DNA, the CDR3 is TGTGCCAGCAGTCTAGCGGGAGCGAACACCGGGGAGCTGTTTTTT.

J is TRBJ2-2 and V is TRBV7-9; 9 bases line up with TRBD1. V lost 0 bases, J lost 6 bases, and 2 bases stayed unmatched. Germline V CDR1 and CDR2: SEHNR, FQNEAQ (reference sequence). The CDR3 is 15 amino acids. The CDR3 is CASSLAQGAAGELFF. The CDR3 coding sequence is TGTGCCAGCAGCTTAGCACAGGGGGCAGCCGGGGAGCTGTTTTTT.

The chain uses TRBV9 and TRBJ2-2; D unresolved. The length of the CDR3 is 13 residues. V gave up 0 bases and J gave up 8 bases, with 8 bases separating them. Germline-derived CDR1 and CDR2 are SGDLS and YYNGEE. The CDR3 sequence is CASSVDLTGELFF. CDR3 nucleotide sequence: TGTGCCAGCAGCGTAGACCTAACTGGGGAGCTGTTTTTT.

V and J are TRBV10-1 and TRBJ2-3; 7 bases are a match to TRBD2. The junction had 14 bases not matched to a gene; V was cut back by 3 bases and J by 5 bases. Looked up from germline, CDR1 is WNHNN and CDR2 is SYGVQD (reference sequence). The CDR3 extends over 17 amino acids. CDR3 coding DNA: TGCGCCAGCAGTGACGGCGGGACCGCGGGGGTAGAAGATACGCAGTATTTT. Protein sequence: CASSDGGTAGVEDTQYF.

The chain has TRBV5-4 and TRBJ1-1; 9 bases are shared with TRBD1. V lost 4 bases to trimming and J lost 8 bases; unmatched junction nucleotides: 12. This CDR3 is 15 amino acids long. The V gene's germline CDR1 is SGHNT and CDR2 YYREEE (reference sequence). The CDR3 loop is CASSPVDGGQGEAFF. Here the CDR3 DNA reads TGTGCCAGCAGCCCTGTTGATGGGGGACAGGGCGAAGCTTTCTTT. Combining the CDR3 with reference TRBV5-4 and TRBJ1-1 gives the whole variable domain ETGVTQSPTHLIKTRGQQVTLRCSSQSGHNTVSWYQQALGQGPQFIFQYYREEENGRGNFPPRFSGLQFPNYSSELNVNALELDDSALYLCASSPVDGGQGEAFFGQGTRLTVV.

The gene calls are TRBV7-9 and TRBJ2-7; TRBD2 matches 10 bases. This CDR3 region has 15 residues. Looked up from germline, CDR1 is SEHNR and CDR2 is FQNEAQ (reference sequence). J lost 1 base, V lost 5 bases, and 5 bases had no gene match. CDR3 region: CASSLGLAESYEQYF. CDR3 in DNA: TGTGCCAGCAGCCTTGGACTAGCGGAGTCCTACGAGCAGTACTTC. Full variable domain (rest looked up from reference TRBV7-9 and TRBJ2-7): DTGVSQNPRHKITKRGQNVTFRCDPISEHNRLYWYRQTLGQGPEFLTYFQNEAQLEKSRLLSDRFSAERPKGSFSTLEIQRTEQGDSAMYLCASSLGLAESYEQYFGPGTRLTVT.